This passage covers 17 T cell receptor beta chains from one sample sequenced in a study of regulatory and conventional T cells in RAG deficiency. The protocol was immunoSEQ multiplex PCR, while the TCRdb copy is restricted to in-frame clones and leaves out a portion. The sample contains 30,000 to 40,000 clones, around 89% of which appear only once. These same records also appear under a second study, on regulatory T cells. That paper notes: The PCR used 52 TRBV and 13 TRBJ primers.

The sequenced sample consisted of CD8+ T cells sorted from blood. These receptors were taken from a human donor in good health.

The rearrangement joins TRBV4-1 to TRBJ1-2; 8 bases are a match to TRBD1. Trimming at V came to 3 bases and at J to 4 bases, leaving 10 bases not matched to a gene. The CDR3 runs to 16 residues. Germline V gene sequence: CDR1 MGHRA, CDR2 YSYEKL. The CDR3 region has the DNA TGCGCCAGCAGCCAGGTTTCGACAGGGGACCTCTATGGCTACACCTTC. It yields the protein CASSQVSTGDLYGYTF.

The chain combines TRBV10-3 with TRBJ2-3; possibly TRBD2 for D (6 bases). The CDR3 consists of 15 residues. Germline V gene lookup returns CDR1 ENHRY and CDR2 SYGVKD. V was cut by 6 bases and J by 3 bases, with 16 bases left in between. For the CDR3, the DNA is TGTGCCATCAGAGTCGACAGACTAGGGACAGATACGCAGTATTTT. Translated: CAIRVDRLGTDTQYF.

This clone was detected only a few times. This chain connects TRBV6-4 to TRBJ2-1, with 10 bases matching TRBD2. This CDR3 comprises 15 residues. Germline V lookup: CDR1 MRHNA, CDR2 SNTAGT. V was pared by 6 bases and J by 4 bases, with 6 bases of the junction left unmatched. DNA for the CDR3: TGTGCCAGCAGCGCTCTAGCGGGGGAGTACAATGAGCAGTTCTTC. It encodes CASSALAGEYNEQFF.

This clone was recorded only once. The V call is TRBV27, the J call TRBJ1-3, with D maybe TRBD1 (6 bases). Germline V gene sequence: CDR1 MNHEY, CDR2 SMNVEV (reference sequence). V was pared by 6 bases and J by 0 bases, with 9 bases between. The CDR3 totals 14 residues. CDR3 region: CASRDRYSGNTIYF. CDR3 bases: TGTGCCAGCAGAGACAGGTACTCTGGAAACACCATATATTTT.

The sample holds one count of this clone. The rearrangement links TRBV5-1 to TRBJ2-5; 15 bases fit TRBD2. Per the germline V gene, CDR1 is SGHRS and CDR2 is YFSETQ. The CDR3 is made up of 19 amino acids. V lost 2 bases, J lost 0 bases, and 8 bases stayed unmatched. CDR3 in DNA: TGCGCCAGCAGCTTAGCCCGGACTAGCGGGGGGGCGTACCAAGAGACCCAGTACTTC. Its protein is CASSLARTSGGAYQETQYF. Looking up the rest from reference TRBV5-1 and TRBJ2-5 gives the full variable domain: KAGVTQTPRYLIKTRGQQVTLSCSPISGHRSVSWYQQTPGQGLQFLFEYFSETQRNKGNFPGRFSGRQFSNSRSEMNVSTLELGDSALYLCASSLARTSGGAYQETQYFGPGTRLLVL.

The chain is built from TRBV30 and TRBJ1-6, with 8 bases that match TRBD1. The CDR3 sequence is 14 residues long. The J segment lost 8 bases and the V segment lost 3 bases, leaving 6 bases of the junction unmatched. Germline V gene sequence: CDR1 GTSNPN, CDR2 SVGIG (reference sequence). The CDR3 reads CAWSTGGEYSPLHF. The DNA for the CDR3 is TGTGCCTGGAGCACAGGGGGGGAATATTCACCCCTCCACTTT.

The chain has TRBV20-1 and TRBJ2-3, with D hard to call. The CDR3 is 10 residues long. Trimming removed 4 bases from V and 5 bases from J, with 4 bases in between. The germline gives CDR1 DFQATT, CDR2 SNEGSKA (reference sequence). CDR3 residues: CSAKEDTQYF. CDR3 nucleotide sequence: TGCAGTGCTAAGGAAGATACGCAGTATTTT.

This clone was recorded once. For the CDR3, the DNA is TGTGCCAGCGAGCGGGAGGCCTACGAGCAGTACTTC. Its translation: CASEREAYEQYF. The chain carries TRBV6-1 and TRBJ2-7; TRBD2 matches at 9 bases. Germline CDR1 and CDR2: MNHNS and SASEGT. The CDR3 runs to 12 residues. V was clipped by 8 bases and J by 2 bases; unmatched bases: 1.

The chain carries TRBV4-2 and TRBJ1-1; perhaps TRBD1 as D (5 bases). Trimming removed 5 bases at V and 3 bases at J, with 13 bases between. This CDR3 has 14 amino acids. From germline, CDR1 is LGHNA and CDR2 YNFKEQ. CDR3 bases: TGTGCCAGCAGCTCATACGACAGCGACACTGAAGCTTTCTTT. Its protein is CASSSYDSDTEAFF.

This clone appeared a few times. The chain recombines TRBV4-1 with TRBJ2-7; possible D gene TRBD2, 6 bases. The CDR3 runs 15 residues. Trimming shortened V by 0 bases and J by 3 bases, and 12 bases separated the two germline ends. The germline V gene has CDR1 MGHRA and CDR2 YSYEKL. Here the CDR3 reads CASSQDPGLDYEQYF. DNA for the CDR3: TGCGCCAGCAGCCAAGACCCGGGACTTGACTACGAGCAGTACTTC.

The chain carries TRBV6-5 and TRBJ2-7; 11 bases agree with TRBD2. V shed 5 bases and J 4 bases; nucleotides not matched to a gene: 7. Germline V gene sequence: CDR1 MNHEY, CDR2 SVGAGI. The CDR3 covers 15 residues. CDR3 amino acids: CASSTRLAGRYEQYF. In DNA form, the CDR3 reads TGTGCCAGCAGTACAAGACTAGCGGGGCGGTACGAGCAGTACTTC.

This clone was recorded a few times. The chain uses TRBV6-1 and TRBJ1-2; D is ambiguous. Germline V gene data show CDR1 as MNHNS and CDR2 as SASEGT. CDR3 length: 17 residues. V lost 4 bases and J lost 13, with 31 bases in between. The CDR3: CASSVGAGVVSRGGGTF. The CDR3 bases are TGTGCCAGCAGTGTGGGAGCAGGTGTCGTGTCGCGAGGAGGTGGCACCTTC.

This clone was detected only once. The chain joins TRBV5-1 to TRBJ2-6; 13 bases agree with TRBD2. Germline V gene sequence: CDR1 SGHRS, CDR2 YFSETQ. The V gene end was trimmed by 2 bases and the J gene end by 1 base; junction bases not matched to a gene: 6. The CDR3 covers 19 residues. CDR3 nucleotide sequence: TGCGCCAGCAGCTTCCAGACTAGCGGGGGGAAGTCTGGGGCCAACGTCCTGACTTTC. As protein: CASSFQTSGGKSGANVLTF.

The V call is TRBV7-3, the J call TRBJ2-3; D is ambiguous. The germline gives CDR1 SGHTA, CDR2 FQGTGA. CDR3 length equals 13 residues. Trimming took off 1 base at V and 4 bases at J, with 6 bases between the two ends. CDR3 DNA sequence: TGTGCCAGCAGCTTAATGGTCGCAGATACGCAGTATTTT. This sequence encodes CASSLMVADTQYF.

The rearrangement uses TRBV14 and TRBJ1-1; 10 bases align to TRBD1. Germline loops: CDR1 SGHDN, CDR2 FVKESK. Trimming took 0 bases from V and 7 from J; bases not matched to a gene: 5. The CDR3 is 15 residues long. The CDR3 sequence is CASSQDRRTGGEAFF. Written as DNA, the CDR3 is TGTGCCAGCAGCCAAGATCGAAGGACAGGGGGTGAAGCTTTCTTT.

This chain links TRBV5-4 with TRBJ1-1; D gene unclear. This CDR3 contains 13 residues. In germline, CDR1 is SGHNT, CDR2 YYREEE (reference sequence). V lost 0 bases to trimming and J lost 0 bases, with 3 bases between them. This CDR3 is CASSLEMNTEAFF. The CDR3 DNA reads as TGTGCCAGCAGCTTGGAAATGAACACTGAAGCTTTCTTT. The complete variable domain, with remaining parts taken from reference TRBV5-4 and TRBJ1-1, reads ETGVTQSPTHLIKTRGQQVTLRCSSQSGHNTVSWYQQALGQGPQFIFQYYREEENGRGNFPPRFSGLQFPNYSSELNVNALELDDSALYLCASSLEMNTEAFFGQGTRLTVV.

The sample holds one count of this clone. The V call is TRBV5-6, the J call TRBJ1-2; D is unresolved. This CDR3 comprises 15 residues. Deletions cut 2 bases from V and 5 bases from J, with 16 bases between. The germline V gene has CDR1 SGHDT and CDR2 YYEEEE. This chain's CDR3 is CASSFQADDRYGYTF. For the CDR3, the DNA is TGTGCCAGCAGCTTCCAGGCAGACGATCGGTATGGCTACACCTTC.